This T cell receptor (beta chain) was sequenced during a study of blood T cell repertoires in COVID-19 (dated by TCRdb to 2020 to 2022). In the study overall: Samples from collaborators originated in the United States, Italy and Spain and spanned both the acute and convalescent phases of COVID-19. The repertoires were released in a freely available public database meant as a resource for research on the immune response to SARS-CoV-2. Where available, HLA class I and class II types were taken from metadata supplied by the sample provider and were not determined by assay-based typing. The prospective study material was composed of cDNA or gDNA derived from T cells, B-cell-depleted T cells, or PBMCs. The samples were drawn from the first 160 participants of the ongoing ImmuneRACE study and from 1,254 subjects provided by 6 global collaborators. Sample metadata almost always included a de-identified subject ID, COVID-19 status, age in years and sex. Deeply sampled blood TCRbeta repertoires from subjects exposed to, actively infected with, or recovered from COVID-19 were included in the dataset. What the work shows at the level of the full study, not this receptor alone: The quantity of clinical and demographic metadata differed by source and by participant and was supplied without curation.

A few counts support this clone. What antigen it recognizes has not been identified. It has no much larger one-base neighbor in the sample; base qualities were not kept. Counted from cysteine to phenylalanine, this CDR3 has 14 amino acids. CDR3 DNA is the only sequence kept; it has 42 bases, read in frame from the first base. CDR1 and CDR2, per the germline V gene, are SGDLS and YYNGEE. The V end gives up 4 bases and the J end 6 bases, leaving 10 bases in the junction not matched to a gene. Collaborating institutions collected whole blood in K2EDTA tubes following their own protocols. For TCRbeta analysis, collaborators shipped samples as frozen whole blood, isolated PBMCs, or DNA extracted from either of those sample types. TCRbeta CDR3 regions were amplified from genomic DNA by means of the immunoSEQ Assay, a bias-controlled multiplex PCR. Turning to the authors' computational methods: The number of nucleated cells in each sample was estimated from the amplification of reference gene primers within the assay. Sequence reads were collapsed and filtered to measure the absolute abundance of every unique TCRbeta CDR3 rearrangement. For each sample, productive Simpson clonality was calculated as the square root of Simpson's diversity index across productive rearrangements. Held by TCRdb, this immuneACCESS table contains in-frame sequences only and omits some clones. Under half of the omission traces to an unresolved V gene where checked; the cause of the rest is unknown. Clonal size and the V and J genes are those of that table, whereas D and trimming came from the DNA. This sample comprises 130,000 to 150,000 clones, 60% to 85% of them detected only once. The leading ten clones occupy around 1.8% of the sample.

Recombination linked TRBV9 to TRBJ2-7, with 7 bases matching TRBD2. The receptor was isolated from a woman in her sixties with acute or convalescent COVID-19. Material for sequencing was peripheral blood. In nucleotide form, the sequence is TGTGCCAGCAGCATCGGGAGTACGGGAGGCGAGCAGTACTTC. Translated, it reads CASSIGSTGGEQYF. This CDR3, with the reference TRBV9 and TRBJ2-7 proteins standing in past its ends, gives the full variable domain DSGVTQTPKHLITATGQRVTLRCSPRSGDLSVYWYQQSLDQGLQFLIQYYNGEERAKGNILERFSAQQFPDLHSELNLSSLELGDSALYFCASSIGSTGGEQYFGPGTRLTVT.